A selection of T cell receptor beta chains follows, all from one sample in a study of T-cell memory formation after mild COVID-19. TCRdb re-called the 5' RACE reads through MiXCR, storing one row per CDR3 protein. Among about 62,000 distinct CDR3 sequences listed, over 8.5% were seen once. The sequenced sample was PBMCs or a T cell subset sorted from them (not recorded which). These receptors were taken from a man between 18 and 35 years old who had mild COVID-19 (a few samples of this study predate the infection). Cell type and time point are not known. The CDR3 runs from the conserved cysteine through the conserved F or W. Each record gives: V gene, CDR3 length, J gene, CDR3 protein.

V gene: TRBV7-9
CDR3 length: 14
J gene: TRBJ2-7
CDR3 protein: CASRPDRGAYEQYF

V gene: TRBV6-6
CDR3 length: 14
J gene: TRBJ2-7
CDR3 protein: CASRATGQNYEQYF

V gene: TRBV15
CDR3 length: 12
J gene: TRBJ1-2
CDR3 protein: CATSREGYGYTF

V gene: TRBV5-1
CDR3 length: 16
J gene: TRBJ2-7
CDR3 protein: CASSLYRTGSSYEQYF

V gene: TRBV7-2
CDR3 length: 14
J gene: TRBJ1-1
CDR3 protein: CASSPGGIFTEAFF

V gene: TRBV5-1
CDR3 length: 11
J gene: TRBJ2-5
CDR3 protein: CASSFDETQYF

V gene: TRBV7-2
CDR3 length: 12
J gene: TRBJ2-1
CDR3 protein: CASSKTGGEQFF

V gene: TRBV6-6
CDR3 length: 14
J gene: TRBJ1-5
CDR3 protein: CASSMTGGNQPQHF

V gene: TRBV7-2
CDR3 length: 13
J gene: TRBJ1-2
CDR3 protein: CASSLGGGYGYTF

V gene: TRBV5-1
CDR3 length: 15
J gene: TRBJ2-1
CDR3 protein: CASLPIAGGPNEQFF